One T cell receptor (beta chain) is described in this entry. CDR1 SGHTA and CDR2 FQGNSA come from the germline V gene. After removal of 4 bases from V and 3 bases from J, the junction contained 3 bases not matched to a gene. The CDR3 is 13 amino acids. This was the immunoSEQ v3.0 assay at survey level. Only in-frame clones appear in the TCRdb table, and some are missing; sequencing was by immunoSEQ multiplex PCR. The data hold 25,000 to 35,000 clones, with roughly nine tenths observed a single time. These data belong to a study of long-term antiretroviral therapy in people with HIV. The source of this sequence is a man aged 18 to 29 with HIV. The gene calls are TRBV7-2 and TRBJ2-7; 7 bases fit TRBD2. Source: unsorted PBMCs, taken 3.1 years after starting antiretroviral therapy. The CDR3 sequence: CASSSSGGYEQYF. As DNA, the CDR3 is TGTGCCAGCAGCTCCTCGGGGGGCTACGAGCAGTACTTC.